This T cell receptor (beta chain) was found in a study of T cell responses to AZD1222 COVID-19 vaccine. Trimming took 6 bases from V and 1 from J, leaving 9 bases between them. Germline values: CDR1 MNHNY, CDR2 SVGAGI (reference sequence). This CDR3 region has 13 residues. Generated by immunoSEQ multiplex PCR, the TCRdb table keeps only in-frame clones and is missing some. The sample holds about 100,000 clones, about 87% seen once. The chain combines TRBV6-6 with TRBJ1-1; weak D call: TRBD1 (6 bases). Sequencing used peripheral blood, obtained on day 0 of MenACWY control vaccination. This clonotype originated in an adult in good health. The CDR3 sequence: CASSVGGNTEAFF. CDR3 DNA: TGTGCCAGCAGCGTAGGGGGGAACACTGAAGCTTTCTTT.